Here is one T cell receptor beta chain with its context. Its target is unknown. They ran version v3.0 of the immunoSEQ assay at survey level. Produced via immunoSEQ multiplex PCR; TCRdb's table is partial and in-frame only. The repertoire includes nearly 30,000 clones, 90% of them detected once, and about 8.3% sits in the top ten. The sample originates from a study of long-term antiretroviral therapy in people with HIV. V was trimmed by 0 bases and J by 7 bases, leaving 14 bases between them. Germline CDR1 and CDR2: SGDLS and YYNGEE. This CDR3 spans 16 amino acids. Regarding the study as a whole: Regardless of time point, clones expanded before ART dominated the repertoire. When set beside controls, HIV repertoires had CDR3 length ranges that were narrower.

Source: unsorted PBMCs, taken 3.2 years before starting antiretroviral therapy. This chain links TRBV9 with TRBJ1-6, with D uncertain. The clonotype was recovered from a man in his fifties or sixties with HIV. DNA of the CDR3: TGTGCCAGCAGCGTAGCTCTGGCGGACGGCAATTCACCCCTCCACTTT. Translated, it gives CASSVALADGNSPLHF.